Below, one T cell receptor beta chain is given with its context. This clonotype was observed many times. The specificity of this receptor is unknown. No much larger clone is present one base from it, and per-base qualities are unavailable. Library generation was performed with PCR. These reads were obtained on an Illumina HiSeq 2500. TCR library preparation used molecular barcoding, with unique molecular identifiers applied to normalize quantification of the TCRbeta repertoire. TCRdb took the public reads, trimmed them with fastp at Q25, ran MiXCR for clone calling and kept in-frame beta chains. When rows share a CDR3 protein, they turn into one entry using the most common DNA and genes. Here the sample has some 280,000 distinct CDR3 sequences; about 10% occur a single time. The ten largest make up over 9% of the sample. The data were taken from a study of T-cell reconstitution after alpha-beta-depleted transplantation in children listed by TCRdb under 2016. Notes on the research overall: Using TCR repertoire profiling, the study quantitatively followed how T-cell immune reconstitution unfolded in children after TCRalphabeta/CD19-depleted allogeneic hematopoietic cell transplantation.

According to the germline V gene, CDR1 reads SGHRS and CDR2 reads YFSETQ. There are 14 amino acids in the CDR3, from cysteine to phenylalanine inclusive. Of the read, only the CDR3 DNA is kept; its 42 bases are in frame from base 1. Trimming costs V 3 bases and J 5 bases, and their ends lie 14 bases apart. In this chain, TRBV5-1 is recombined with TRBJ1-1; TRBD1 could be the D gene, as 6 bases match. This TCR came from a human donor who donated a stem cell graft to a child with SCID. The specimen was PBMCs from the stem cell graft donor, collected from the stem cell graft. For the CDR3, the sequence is CASSSGDMRTEAFF. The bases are TGCGCCAGCAGCTCAGGGGATATGAGGACTGAAGCTTTCTTT.